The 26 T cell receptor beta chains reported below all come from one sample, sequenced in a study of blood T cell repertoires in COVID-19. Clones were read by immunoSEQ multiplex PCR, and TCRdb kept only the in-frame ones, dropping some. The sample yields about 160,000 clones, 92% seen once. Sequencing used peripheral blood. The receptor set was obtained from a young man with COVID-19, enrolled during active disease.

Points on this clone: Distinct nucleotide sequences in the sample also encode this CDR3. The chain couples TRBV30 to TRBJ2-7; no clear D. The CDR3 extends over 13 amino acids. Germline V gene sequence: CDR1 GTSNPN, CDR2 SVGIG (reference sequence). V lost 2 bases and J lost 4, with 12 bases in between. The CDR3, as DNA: TGTGCCTGGAGTTCGGGTTCCCTTTACGAGCAGTACTTC. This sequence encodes CAWSSGSLYEQYF.

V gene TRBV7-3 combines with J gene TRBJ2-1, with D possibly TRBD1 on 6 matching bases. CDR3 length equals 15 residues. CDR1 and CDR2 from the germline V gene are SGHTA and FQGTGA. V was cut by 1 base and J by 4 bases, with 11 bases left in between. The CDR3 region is CASSLRGPEYNEQFF. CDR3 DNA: TGTGCCAGCAGCTTAAGGGGGCCCGAGTACAATGAGCAGTTCTTC.

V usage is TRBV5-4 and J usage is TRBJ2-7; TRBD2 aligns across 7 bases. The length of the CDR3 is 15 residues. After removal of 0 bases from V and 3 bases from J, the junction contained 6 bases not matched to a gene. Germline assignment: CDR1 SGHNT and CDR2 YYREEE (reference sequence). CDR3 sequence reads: CASSLAGGRNYEQYF. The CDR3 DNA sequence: TGTGCCAGCAGCTTGGCCGGGGGGAGGAACTACGAGCAGTACTTC.

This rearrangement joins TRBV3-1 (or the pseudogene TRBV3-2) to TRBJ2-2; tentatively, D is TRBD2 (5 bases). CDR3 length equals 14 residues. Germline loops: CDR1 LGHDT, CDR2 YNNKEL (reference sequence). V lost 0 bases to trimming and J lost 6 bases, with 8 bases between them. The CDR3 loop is CASSQDRGAGELFF. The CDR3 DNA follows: TGTGCCAGCAGCCAAGATCGGGGTGCCGGGGAGCTGTTTTTT.

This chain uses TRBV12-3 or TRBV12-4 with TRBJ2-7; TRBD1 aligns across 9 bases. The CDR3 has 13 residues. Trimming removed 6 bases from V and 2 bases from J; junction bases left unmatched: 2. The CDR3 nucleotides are TGTGCCAGCAGCCGGGACAGGGCCTACGAGCAGTACTTC. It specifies CASSRDRAYEQYF.

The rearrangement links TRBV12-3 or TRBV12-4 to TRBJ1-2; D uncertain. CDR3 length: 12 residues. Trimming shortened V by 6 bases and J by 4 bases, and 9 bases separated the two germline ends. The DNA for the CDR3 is TGTGCCAGCAGCCCTTCCTTCTATGGCTACACCTTC. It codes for CASSPSFYGYTF.

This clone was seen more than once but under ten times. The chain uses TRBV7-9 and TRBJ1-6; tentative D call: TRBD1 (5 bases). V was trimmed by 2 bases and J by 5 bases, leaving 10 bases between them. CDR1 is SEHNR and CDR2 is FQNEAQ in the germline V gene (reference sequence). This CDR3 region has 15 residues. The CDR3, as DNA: TGTGCCAGCAGCTTACAGGGCGGAGATAATTCACCCCTCCACTTT. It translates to CASSLQGGDNSPLHF.

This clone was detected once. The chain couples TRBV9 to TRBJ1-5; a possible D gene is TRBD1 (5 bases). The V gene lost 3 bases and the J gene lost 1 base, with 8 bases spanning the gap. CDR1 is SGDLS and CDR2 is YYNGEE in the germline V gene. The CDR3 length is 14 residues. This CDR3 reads CASSGQGSNQPQHF. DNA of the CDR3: TGTGCCAGCAGCGGGCAGGGAAGCAATCAGCCCCAGCATTTT.

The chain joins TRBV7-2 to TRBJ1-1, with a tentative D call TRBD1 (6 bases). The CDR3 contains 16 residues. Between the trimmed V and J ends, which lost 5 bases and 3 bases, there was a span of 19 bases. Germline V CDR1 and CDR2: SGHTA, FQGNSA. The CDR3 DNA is TGTGCCAGCAGCATCTTTTACAGGGCAGGACACACTGAAGCTTTCTTT. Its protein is CASSIFYRAGHTEAFF.

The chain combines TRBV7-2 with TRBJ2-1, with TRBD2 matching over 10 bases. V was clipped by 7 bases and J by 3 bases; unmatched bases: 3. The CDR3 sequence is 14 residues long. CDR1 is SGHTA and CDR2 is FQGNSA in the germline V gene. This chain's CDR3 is CASTLAGDYNEQFF. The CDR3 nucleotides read TGTGCCAGCACCCTAGCGGGAGACTACAATGAGCAGTTCTTC. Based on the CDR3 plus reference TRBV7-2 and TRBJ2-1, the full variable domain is GAGVSQSPSNKVTEKGKDVELRCDPISGHTALYWYRQSLGQGLEFLIYFQGNSAPDKSGLPSDRFSAERTGGSVSTLTIQRTQQEDSAVYLCASTLAGDYNEQFFGPGTRLTVL.

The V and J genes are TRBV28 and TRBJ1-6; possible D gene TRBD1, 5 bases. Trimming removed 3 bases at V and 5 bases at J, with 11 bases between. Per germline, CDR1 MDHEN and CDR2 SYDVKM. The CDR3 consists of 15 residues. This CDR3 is CASSFWGGNNSPLHF. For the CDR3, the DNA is TGTGCCAGCAGTTTCTGGGGGGGTAATAATTCACCCCTCCACTTT.

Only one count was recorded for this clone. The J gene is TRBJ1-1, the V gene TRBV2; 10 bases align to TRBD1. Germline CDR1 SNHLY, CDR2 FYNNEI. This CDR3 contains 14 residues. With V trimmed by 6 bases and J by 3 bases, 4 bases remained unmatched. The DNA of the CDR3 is TGTGCCAGCAGGACAGGGGGCGCGTACACTGAAGCTTTCTTT. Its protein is CASRTGGAYTEAFF.

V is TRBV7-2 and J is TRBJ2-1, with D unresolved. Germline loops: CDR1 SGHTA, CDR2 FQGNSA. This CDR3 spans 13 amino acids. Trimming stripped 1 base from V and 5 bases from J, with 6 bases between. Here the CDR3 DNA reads TGTGCCAGCAGCTTAGGAGTCAACAATGAGCAGTTCTTC. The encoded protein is CASSLGVNNEQFF.

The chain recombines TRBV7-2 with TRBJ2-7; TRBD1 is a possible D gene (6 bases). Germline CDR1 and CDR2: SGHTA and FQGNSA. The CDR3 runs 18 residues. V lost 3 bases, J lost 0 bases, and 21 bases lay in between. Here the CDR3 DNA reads TGTGCCAGCAGCTTTTTATCCGGGACACTAACTTTCTCCTACGAGCAGTACTTC. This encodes CASSFLSGTLTFSYEQYF.

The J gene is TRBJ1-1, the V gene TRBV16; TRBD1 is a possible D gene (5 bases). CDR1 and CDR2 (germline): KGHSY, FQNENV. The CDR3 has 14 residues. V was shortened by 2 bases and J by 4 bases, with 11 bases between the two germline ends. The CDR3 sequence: CASSQRGGGTEAFF. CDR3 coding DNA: TGTGCCAGCAGCCAAAGGGGCGGGGGCACTGAAGCTTTCTTT.

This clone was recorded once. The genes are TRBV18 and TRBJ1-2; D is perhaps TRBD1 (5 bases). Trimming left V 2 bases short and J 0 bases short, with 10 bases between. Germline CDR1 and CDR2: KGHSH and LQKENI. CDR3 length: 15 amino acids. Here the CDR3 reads CASSPETVTNYGYTF. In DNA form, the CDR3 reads TGTGCCAGCTCACCAGAGACAGTAACTAACTATGGCTACACCTTC.

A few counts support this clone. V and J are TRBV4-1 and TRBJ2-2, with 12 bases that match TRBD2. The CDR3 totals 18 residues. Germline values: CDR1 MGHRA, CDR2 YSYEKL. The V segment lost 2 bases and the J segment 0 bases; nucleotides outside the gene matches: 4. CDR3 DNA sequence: TGCGCCAGCAGCCAACCTAGCGGGAGGGCCGCGAACACCGGGGAGCTGTTTTTT. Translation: CASSQPSGRAANTGELFF.

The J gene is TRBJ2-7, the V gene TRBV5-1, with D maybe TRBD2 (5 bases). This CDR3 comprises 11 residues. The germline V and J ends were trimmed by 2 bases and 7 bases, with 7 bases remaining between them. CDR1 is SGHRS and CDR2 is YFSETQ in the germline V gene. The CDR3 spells CASSFGGEQYF. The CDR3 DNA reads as TGCGCCAGCAGCTTCGGAGGAGAGCAGTACTTC.

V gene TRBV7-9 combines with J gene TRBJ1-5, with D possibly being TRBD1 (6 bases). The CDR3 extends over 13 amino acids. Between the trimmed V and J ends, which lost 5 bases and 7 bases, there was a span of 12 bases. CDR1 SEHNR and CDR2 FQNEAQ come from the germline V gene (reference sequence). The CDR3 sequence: CASSPRGGQPQHF. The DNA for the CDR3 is TGTGCCAGCAGCCCGCGTGGGGGCCAGCCCCAGCATTTT.

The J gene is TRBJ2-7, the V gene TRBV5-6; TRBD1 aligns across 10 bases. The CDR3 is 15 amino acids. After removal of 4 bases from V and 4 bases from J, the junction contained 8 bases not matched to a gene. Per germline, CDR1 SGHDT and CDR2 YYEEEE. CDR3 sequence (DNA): TGTGCCAGCAGCCCACACGGGACAGGGGATTACGAGCAGTACTTC. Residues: CASSPHGTGDYEQYF.

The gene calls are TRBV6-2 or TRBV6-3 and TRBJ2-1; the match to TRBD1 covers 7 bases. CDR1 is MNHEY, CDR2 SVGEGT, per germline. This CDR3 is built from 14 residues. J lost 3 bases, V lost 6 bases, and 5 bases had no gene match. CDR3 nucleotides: TGTGCCAGCAGCGCAGGGGGAGACTACAATGAGCAGTTCTTC. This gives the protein CASSAGGDYNEQFF.

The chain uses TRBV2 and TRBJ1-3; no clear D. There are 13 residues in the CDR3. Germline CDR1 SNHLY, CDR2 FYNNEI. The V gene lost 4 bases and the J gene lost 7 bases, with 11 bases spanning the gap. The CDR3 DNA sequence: TGTGCCAGCAGTGGACAATTGGCGAACACCATATATTTT. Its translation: CASSGQLANTIYF. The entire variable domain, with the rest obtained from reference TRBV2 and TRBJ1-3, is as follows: EPEVTQTPSHQVTQMGQEVILRCVPISNHLYFYWYRQILGQKVEFLVSFYNNEISEKSEIFDDQFSVERPDGSNFTLKIRSTKLEDSAMYFCASSGQLANTIYFGEGSWLTVV.

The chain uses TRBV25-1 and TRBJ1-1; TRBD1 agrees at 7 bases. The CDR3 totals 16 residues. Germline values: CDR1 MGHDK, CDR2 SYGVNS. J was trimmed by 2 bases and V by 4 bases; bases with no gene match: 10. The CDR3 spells CASSAMTGKGNTEAFF. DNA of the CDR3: TGTGCCAGCAGTGCAATGACAGGGAAGGGTAACACTGAAGCTTTCTTT. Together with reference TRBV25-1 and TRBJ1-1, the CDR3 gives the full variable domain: EADIYQTPRYLVIGTGKKITLECSQTMGHDKMYWYQQDPGMELHLIHYSYGVNSTEKGDLSSESTVSRIRTEHFPLTLESARPSHTSQYLCASSAMTGKGNTEAFFGQGTRLTVV.

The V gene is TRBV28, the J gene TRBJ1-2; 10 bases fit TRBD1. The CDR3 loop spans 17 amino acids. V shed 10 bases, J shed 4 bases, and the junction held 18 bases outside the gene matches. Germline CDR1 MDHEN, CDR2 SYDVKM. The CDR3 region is CATLSGTGVGGSYGYTF. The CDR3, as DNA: TGTGCCACTCTATCCGGGACAGGGGTAGGGGGAAGCTATGGCTACACCTTC.

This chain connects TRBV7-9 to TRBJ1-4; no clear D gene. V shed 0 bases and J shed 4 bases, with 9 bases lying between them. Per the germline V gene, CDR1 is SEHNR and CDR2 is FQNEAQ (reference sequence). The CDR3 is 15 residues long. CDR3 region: CASSLAAPNNEKLFF. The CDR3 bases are TGTGCCAGCAGCTTAGCCGCCCCTAATAATGAAAAACTGTTTTTT.

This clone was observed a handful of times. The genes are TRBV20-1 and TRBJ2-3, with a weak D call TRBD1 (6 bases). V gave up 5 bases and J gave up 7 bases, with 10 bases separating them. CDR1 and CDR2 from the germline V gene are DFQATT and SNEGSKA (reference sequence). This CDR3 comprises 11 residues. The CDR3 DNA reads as TGCAGTGCTTTACAGGGTAATACGCAGTATTTT. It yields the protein CSALQGNTQYF.